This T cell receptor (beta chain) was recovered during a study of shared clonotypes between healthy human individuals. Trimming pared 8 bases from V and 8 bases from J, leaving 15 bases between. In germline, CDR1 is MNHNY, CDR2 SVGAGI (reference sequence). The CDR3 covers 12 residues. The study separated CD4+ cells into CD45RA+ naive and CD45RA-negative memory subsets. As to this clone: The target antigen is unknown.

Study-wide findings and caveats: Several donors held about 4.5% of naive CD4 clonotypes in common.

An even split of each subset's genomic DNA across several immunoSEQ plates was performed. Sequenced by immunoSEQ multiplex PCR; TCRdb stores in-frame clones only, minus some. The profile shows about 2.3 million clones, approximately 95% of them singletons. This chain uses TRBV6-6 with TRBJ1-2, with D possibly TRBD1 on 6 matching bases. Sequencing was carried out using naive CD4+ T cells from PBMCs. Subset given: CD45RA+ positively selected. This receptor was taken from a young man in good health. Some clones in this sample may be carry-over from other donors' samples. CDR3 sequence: CASHGGAGGYTF. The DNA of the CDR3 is TGTGCCAGCCACGGGGGGGCGGGAGGCTACACCTTC.